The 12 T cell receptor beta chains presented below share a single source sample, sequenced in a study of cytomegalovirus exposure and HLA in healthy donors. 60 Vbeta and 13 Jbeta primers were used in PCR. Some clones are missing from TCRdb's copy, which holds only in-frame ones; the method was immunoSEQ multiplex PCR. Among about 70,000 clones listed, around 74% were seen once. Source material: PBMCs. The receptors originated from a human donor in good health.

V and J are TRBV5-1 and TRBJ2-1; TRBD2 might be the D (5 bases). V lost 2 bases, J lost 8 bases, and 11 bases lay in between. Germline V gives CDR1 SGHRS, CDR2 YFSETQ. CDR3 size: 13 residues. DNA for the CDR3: TGCGCCAGCAGCTTTTCAAGCGGTCATGAGCAGTTCTTC. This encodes CASSFSSGHEQFF.

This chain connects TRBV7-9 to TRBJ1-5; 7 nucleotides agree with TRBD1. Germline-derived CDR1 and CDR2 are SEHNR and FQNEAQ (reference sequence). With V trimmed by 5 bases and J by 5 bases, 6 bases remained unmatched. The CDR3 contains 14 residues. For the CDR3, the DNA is TGTGCCAGCAGCAGGACAGGATGGGATCAGCCCCAGCATTTT. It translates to CASSRTGWDQPQHF.

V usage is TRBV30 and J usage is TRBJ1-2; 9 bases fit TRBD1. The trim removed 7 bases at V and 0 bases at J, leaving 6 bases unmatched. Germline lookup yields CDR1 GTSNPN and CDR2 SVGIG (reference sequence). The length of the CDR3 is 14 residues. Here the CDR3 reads CALQGAETNYGYTF. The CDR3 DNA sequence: TGTGCCTTACAGGGGGCGGAAACTAACTATGGCTACACCTTC.

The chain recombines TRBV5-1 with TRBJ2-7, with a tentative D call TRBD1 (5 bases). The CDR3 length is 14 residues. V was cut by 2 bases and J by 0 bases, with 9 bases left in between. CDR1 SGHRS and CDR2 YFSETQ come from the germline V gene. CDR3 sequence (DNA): TGCGCCAGCAGCTTATTTGGGGCCTCCTACGAGCAGTACTTC. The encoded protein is CASSLFGASYEQYF.

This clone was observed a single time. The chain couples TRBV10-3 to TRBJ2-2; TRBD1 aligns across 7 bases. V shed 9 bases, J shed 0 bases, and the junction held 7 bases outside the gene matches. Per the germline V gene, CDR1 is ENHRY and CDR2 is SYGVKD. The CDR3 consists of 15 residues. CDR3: CAIKPGTANTGELFF. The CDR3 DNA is TGTGCCATTAAGCCTGGGACAGCGAACACCGGGGAGCTGTTTTTT.

The CDR3 DNA reads as TGTGCCAGACGACAGGGTCCCGGGGAGCTGTTTTTT. Its translation is CARRQGPGELFF. This chain uses TRBV27 with TRBJ2-2, with 7 bases that match TRBD1. Looked up from germline, CDR1 is MNHEY and CDR2 is SMNVEV (reference sequence). The V and J ends lost 9 bases and 6 bases, in that order; junction bases with no gene match: 4. The CDR3 extends over 12 amino acids.

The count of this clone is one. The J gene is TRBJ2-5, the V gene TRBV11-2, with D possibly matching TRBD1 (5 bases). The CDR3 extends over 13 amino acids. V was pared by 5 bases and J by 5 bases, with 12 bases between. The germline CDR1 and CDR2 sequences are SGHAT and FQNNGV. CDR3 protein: CASSQGLGETQYF. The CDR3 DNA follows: TGTGCCAGCAGCCAGGGTCTTGGGGAGACCCAGTACTTC.

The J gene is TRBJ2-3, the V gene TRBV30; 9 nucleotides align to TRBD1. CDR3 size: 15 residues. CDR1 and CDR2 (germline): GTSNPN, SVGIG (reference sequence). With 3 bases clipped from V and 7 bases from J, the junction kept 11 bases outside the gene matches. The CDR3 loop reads CAWRPRDRELNTQYF. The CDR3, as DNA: TGTGCCTGGAGGCCCCGGGACAGGGAGTTGAATACGCAGTATTTT.

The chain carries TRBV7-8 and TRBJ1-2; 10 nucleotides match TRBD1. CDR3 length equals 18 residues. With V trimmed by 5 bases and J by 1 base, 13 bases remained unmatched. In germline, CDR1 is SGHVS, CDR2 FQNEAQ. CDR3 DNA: TGTGCCAGCAGCCCGAAAGGTGACAGGGGGCCCTATAACTATGGCTACACCTTC. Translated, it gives CASSPKGDRGPYNYGYTF.

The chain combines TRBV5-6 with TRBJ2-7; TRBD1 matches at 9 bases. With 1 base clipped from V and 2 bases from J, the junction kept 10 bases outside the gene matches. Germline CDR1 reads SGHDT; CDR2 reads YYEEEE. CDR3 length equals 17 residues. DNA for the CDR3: TGTGCCAGCAGCTTGCCGTCCGGGACAGGGTTCGCCTACGAGCAGTACTTC. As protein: CASSLPSGTGFAYEQYF.

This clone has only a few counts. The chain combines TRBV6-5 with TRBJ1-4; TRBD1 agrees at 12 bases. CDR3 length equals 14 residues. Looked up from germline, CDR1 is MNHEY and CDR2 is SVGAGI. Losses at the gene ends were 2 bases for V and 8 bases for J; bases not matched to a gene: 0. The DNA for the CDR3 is TGTGCCAGCAGTTACGGGACAGGGGGCGAAAAACTGTTTTTT. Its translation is CASSYGTGGEKLFF.

CDR3 in DNA: TGTGCCAGCAGTTACTCAGACAGGGTTACTGAAGCTTTCTTT. It specifies CASSYSDRVTEAFF. The genes are TRBV6-5 and TRBJ1-1; 7 positions match TRBD1. V lost 0 bases, J lost 5 bases, and 3 bases stayed unmatched. Germline V gives CDR1 MNHEY, CDR2 SVGAGI. This CDR3 is 14 amino acids long.